Included here is one T cell receptor (beta chain) sequence, with context. This sample was included in a study of monozygotic twins with inflammatory bowel disease. TCRdb re-called the 5' RACE reads and shows each CDR3 protein once, DNA omitted. Its listing shows some 210,000 distinct CDR3 sequences. There are 15 residues in the CDR3. In germline, CDR1 is SGHTA, CDR2 FQGNSA. The source material was blood. The chain carries TRBV7-2 and TRBJ1-4. The clonotype was recovered from a human donor with ulcerative colitis or Crohn's disease, or a healthy co-twin of an affected twin (not recorded which). The chain's CDR3 is CASSAYTATNEKLFF.